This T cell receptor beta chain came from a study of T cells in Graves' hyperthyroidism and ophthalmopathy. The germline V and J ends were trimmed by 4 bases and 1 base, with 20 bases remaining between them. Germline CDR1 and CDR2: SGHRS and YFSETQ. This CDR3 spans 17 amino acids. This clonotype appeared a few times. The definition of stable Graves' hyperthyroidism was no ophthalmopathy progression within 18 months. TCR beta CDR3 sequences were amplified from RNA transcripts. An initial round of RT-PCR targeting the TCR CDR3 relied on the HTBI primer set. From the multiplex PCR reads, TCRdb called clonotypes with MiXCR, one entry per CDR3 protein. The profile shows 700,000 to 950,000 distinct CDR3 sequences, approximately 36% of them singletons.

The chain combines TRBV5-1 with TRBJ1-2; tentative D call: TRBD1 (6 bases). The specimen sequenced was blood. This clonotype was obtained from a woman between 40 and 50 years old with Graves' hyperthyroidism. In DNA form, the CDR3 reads TGCGCCAGCAGCACCGGACAGACCTTAAACCTTAACTATGGCTACACCTTC. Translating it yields CASSTGQTLNLNYGYTF.